A selection of T cell receptor beta chains follows, all from one sample in a study of T cells after yellow fever vaccination. TCRdb fed the 5' RACE reads into MiXCR, producing one record per CDR3 protein. The sample contains under 400,000 distinct CDR3 sequences, roughly 11% of which appear only once. This material consisted of PBMCs, taken on the day of the first yellow fever vaccination. The receptors were sampled from a man in his late teens or twenties who received the YFV17D yellow fever vaccine. The CDR3 runs from the conserved cysteine through the conserved F or W. The D gene is left open where the match is weak. Expanded clones are given a class, and other clones once, few, many or no size at all.

TRBJ1-4 | NA | TRBV4-3 | NA | TGCGCCAGCAGCCGGCAGTCCCACCACACCGTAACTAATGAAAAACTGTTTTTT | CASSRQSHHTVTNEKLFF
TRBJ1-5 | NA | TRBV9 | few | TGTGCCAGCAGCGTAGGAGGTTTTGGGAATCAGCCCCAGCATTTT | CASSVGGFGNQPQHF
TRBJ1-2 | NA | TRBV7-3 | many | TGTGCCAGCTCACCAGACGGGAACTATGGCTACACCTTC | CASSPDGNYGYTF
TRBJ2-5 | TRBD2 | TRBV25-1 | many | TGTGCCAGCAGTGAATGGGGGGGGATCGGGCAGACCCAGTACTTC | CASSEWGGIGQTQYF
TRBJ1-1 | TRBD1 | TRBV29-1 | NA | TGCAGCGGCGGGACCCGGGACAGGGTTTTCTTT | CSGGTRDRVFF
TRBJ2-1 | NA | TRBV5-4 | NA | TGTGCCAGCAGCTCCCCTTCCTACAATGAGCAGTTCTTC | CASSSPSYNEQFF
TRBJ1-4 | NA | TRBV15 | NA | TGTGCCACCCTTTACACAGGCGAAGAAAAACTGTTTTTT | CATLYTGEEKLFF
TRBJ2-7 | NA | TRBV6-5 | NA | TGTGCCAGCTCTTCGGGCAGGCGGGTTTCCTACGAGCAGTACTTC | CASSSGRRVSYEQYF
TRBJ2-3 | TRBD1 | TRBV24-1 | few | TGTGCCACCAGTGAAACCGGGACAGGGAACACAGATACGCAGTATTTT | CATSETGTGNTDTQYF
TRBJ1-1 | NA | TRBV20-1 | NA | TGCAGTGCTACAAACACTGAAGCTTTCTTT | CSATNTEAFF
TRBJ2-2 | NA | TRBV21-1 | NA | TGTGCCAGCAGCATGGGGCTCACCGGGGAGCTGTTTTTT | CASSMGLTGELFF
TRBJ1-4 | TRBD1 | TRBV15 | NA | TGTGCCACCAGCATTGACAGGGCTACTGATGAAAAACTGTTTTTT | CATSIDRATDEKLFF
TRBJ1-4 | NA | TRBV4-1 | few | TGCGCCAGCAGCCAAGATAGGATGTCAGTCACTCACGAAAAACTGTTTTTT | CASSQDRMSVTHEKLFF
TRBJ2-5 | NA | TRBV28 | NA | TGTGCCAGCTCTTCGGTCGGGGCTAGGTGGGGGGAGACCCAGTACTTC | CASSSVGARWGETQYF
TRBJ2-3 | TRBD2 | TRBV11-2 | NA | TGTGCCAGCAGCTTAAGTCGGACTAGCGGGGTGGCAGATACGCAGTATTTT | CASSLSRTSGVADTQYF
TRBJ2-3 | TRBD1 | TRBV5-1 | many | TGCGCCAGCACTCTAGAGGGGGCCACAGATACGCAGTATTTT | CASTLEGATDTQYF
TRBJ1-4 | TRBD1 | TRBV4-2 | few | TGTGCCAGCAGCCAGGGGACAGGGGAGGCTGAAAAACTGTTTTTT | CASSQGTGEAEKLFF
TRBJ2-2 | NA | TRBV2 | NA | TGTGCCTTCAGTTTGGATTCGCAGGGGCATTACACCGGGGAGCTGTTTTTT | CAFSLDSQGHYTGELFF
TRBJ2-2 | NA | TRBV2 | few | TGTGCCAGCACCAGGAACACCGGGGAGCTGTTTTTT | CASTRNTGELFF
TRBJ1-2 | TRBD1 | TRBV29-1 | few | TGCAGCGTTGATCCCGGGACAGGGGGTTCTGGCTACACCTTC | CSVDPGTGGSGYTF
TRBJ2-7 | NA | TRBV3-1 | few | TGTGCCAGCAGCCAGCCCGGGACACAGATCTACGAGCAGTACTTC | CASSQPGTQIYEQYF
TRBJ1-5 | TRBD1 | TRBV6-1 | NA | TGTGCCAGCAGTAAAGGACAGGGGAATCGACTTAGTCAGCCCCAGCATTTT | CASSKGQGNRLSQPQHF
TRBJ2-5 | TRBD2 | TRBV9 | few | TGTGCCAGCAGCGTACCTAGCGGGGGGAGAGAGACCCAGTACTTC | CASSVPSGGRETQYF
TRBJ2-1 | TRBD2 | TRBV20-1 | few | TGCAGTGCTAGTCGGGCGGGGGGATATGAGCAGTTCTTC | CSASRAGGYEQFF
TRBJ2-3 | NA | TRBV29-1 | NA | TGCAGCGTTGATGGTGGGGCAAGCACAGATACGCAGTATTTT | CSVDGGASTDTQYF
TRBJ1-1 | NA | TRBV20-1 | NA | TGCAGTGCCGCCCGACAGCGGGGTTGGACTGAAGCTTTCTTT | CSAARQRGWTEAFF
TRBJ2-1 | TRBD2 | TRBV7-2 | few | TGTGCCAGCAGCTTCAGCGGGGGGGCACACAATGAGCAGTTCTTC | CASSFSGGAHNEQFF
TRBJ2-7 | NA | TRBV4-1 | NA | TGCGCCAGCAGGGCTAGAGAAAACTCCTACGAGCAGTACTTC | CASRARENSYEQYF
TRBJ2-3 | TRBD1 | TRBV28 | NA | TGTGCCAGCAGTGCCCCAAATCTCAGGGGGACGCAGTATTTT | CASSAPNLRGTQYF
TRBJ2-2 | TRBD2 | TRBV7-2 | few | TGTGCCAGCAGCCGGACTAGCGGACTCCCAGCGGCGCTGTTTTTT | CASSRTSGLPAALFF
TRBJ1-4 | NA | TRBV11-2 | few | TGTGCCAGCAGCCCAGCTGGGACTACCCGGGGAGAAAAACTGTTTTTT | CASSPAGTTRGEKLFF
TRBJ1-5 | NA | TRBV15 | few | TGTGCCACCAGCGGCAGGGTGGAACAGCCCCAGCATTTT | CATSGRVEQPQHF
TRBJ1-1 | TRBD1 | TRBV6-1 | NA | TGTGCCAGCAGCCCGGGGTCACAGGGGGTGAACACTGAAGCTTTCTTT | CASSPGSQGVNTEAFF
TRBJ1-1 | NA | TRBV29-1 | few | TGCAGCGTTGTCCGGGTACAGCTGAACACTGAAGCTTTCTTT | CSVVRVQLNTEAFF
TRBJ1-6 | NA | TRBV4-1 | NA | TGCGCCAGCAGCCAAGAAGGTATAGGGTTAGGGTCACCCCTCCACTTT | CASSQEGIGLGSPLHF
TRBJ1-3 | NA | TRBV7-2 | NA | TGTGCCAGCAGCGACACTTCCACCATATATTTT | CASSDTSTIYF
TRBJ1-1 | NA | TRBV12-3/TRBV12-4 | few | TGTGCCAGCAGTTTCTGGGGCGCCACTGAAGCTTTCTTT | CASSFWGATEAFF
TRBJ2-5 | NA | TRBV2 | many | TGTGCCAGTAGCAGGGGCGAACAAGAGACCCAGTACTTC | CASSRGEQETQYF
TRBJ1-6 | TRBD1 | TRBV7-9 | few | TGTGCCAGCACCCCCGGGACAGGGAAATCTCCCCTCCACTTT | CASTPGTGKSPLHF
TRBJ2-4 | NA | TRBV7-9 | NA | TGTGCCAGCAGCCCCTCCGCCGAGGAGGCCAAAAACATTCAGTACTTC | CASSPSAEEAKNIQYF
TRBJ2-7 | NA | TRBV7-2 | NA | TGTGCCAGCAGCTTAGCGTCTCCCTACGAGCAGTACTTC | CASSLASPYEQYF
TRBJ2-5 | TRBD1 | TRBV5-1 | few | TGCGCCAGCAGCGTAAGGGGGCAGGCTGGAGAGACCCAGTACTTC | CASSVRGQAGETQYF
TRBJ2-7 | TRBD2 | TRBV12-3/TRBV12-4 | NA | TGTGCCAGCAGTTTAGTAATAGCGGGGGGGAACGAGCAGTACTTC | CASSLVIAGGNEQYF
TRBJ2-3 | NA | TRBV12-3/TRBV12-4 | NA | TGTGCCAGCAGTGCCAGGGTAGATACGCAGTATTTT | CASSARVDTQYF
TRBJ2-5 | TRBD2 | TRBV29-1 | NA | TGCAGCGTTTGGGCTAGCGGGGGAGCCAGCGACACCCAGTACTTC | CSVWASGGASDTQYF
TRBJ2-3 | TRBD2 | TRBV5-4 | NA | TGTGCCAGCAGCTCGCCGAACCCCAGCGGGGGGACCGGGCACACAGATACGCAGTATTTT | CASSSPNPSGGTGHTDTQYF
TRBJ2-7 | NA | TRBV7-2 | few | TGTGCCAGCAGCTCACCAAACAGTTACGAGCAGTACTTC | CASSSPNSYEQYF
TRBJ1-4 | TRBD1 | TRBV15 | NA | TGTGCCACCAGCAAAGACAGGGTCGACGAAAAACTGTTTTTT | CATSKDRVDEKLFF
TRBJ2-6 | NA | TRBV15 | NA | TGTGCCACCAGCACACTGACACTTTACTCTGGGGCCAACGTCCTGACTTTC | CATSTLTLYSGANVLTF
TRBJ1-5 | NA | TRBV12-3/TRBV12-4 | NA | TGTGCCAGCAGTTTATCAGGGGAGGTTCAGCCCCAGCATTTT | CASSLSGEVQPQHF
TRBJ2-7 | NA | TRBV6-5 | few | TGTGCCAGCAGTTACTCGGGCAGGGCCCACGAGCAGTACTTC | CASSYSGRAHEQYF
TRBJ2-3 | TRBD2 | TRBV4-2 | NA | TGTGCCAGCAGCCAACCACTAGCGGGGGATACGCAGTATTTT | CASSQPLAGDTQYF
TRBJ2-1 | TRBD1 | TRBV29-1 | NA | TGCAGCGTTGGGGACAGGGGCTACAATGAGCAGTTCTTC | CSVGDRGYNEQFF
TRBJ2-5 | NA | TRBV23-1 | NA | TGCGCCAGCAGTCAAAAGCAGCGCCCTGCAGAGACCCAGTACTTC | CASSQKQRPAETQYF
TRBJ1-6 | NA | TRBV2 | NA | TGTGCCTTCAACTTCGGAAATTCACCCCTCCACTTT | CAFNFGNSPLHF